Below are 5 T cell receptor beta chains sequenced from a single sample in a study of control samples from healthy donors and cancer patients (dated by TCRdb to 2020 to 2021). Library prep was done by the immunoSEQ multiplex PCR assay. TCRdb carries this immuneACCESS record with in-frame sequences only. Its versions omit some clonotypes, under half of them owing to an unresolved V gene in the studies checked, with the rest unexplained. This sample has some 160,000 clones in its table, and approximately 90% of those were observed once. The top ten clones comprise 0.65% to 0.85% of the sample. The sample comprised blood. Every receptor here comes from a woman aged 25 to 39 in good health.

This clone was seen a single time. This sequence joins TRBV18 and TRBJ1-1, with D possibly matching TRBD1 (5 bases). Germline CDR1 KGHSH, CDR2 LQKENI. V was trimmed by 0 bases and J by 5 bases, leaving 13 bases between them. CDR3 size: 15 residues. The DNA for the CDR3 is TGTGCCAGCTCACCACCGACGCTAGAGGGGACTGAAGCTTTCTTT. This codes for CASSPPTLEGTEAFF.

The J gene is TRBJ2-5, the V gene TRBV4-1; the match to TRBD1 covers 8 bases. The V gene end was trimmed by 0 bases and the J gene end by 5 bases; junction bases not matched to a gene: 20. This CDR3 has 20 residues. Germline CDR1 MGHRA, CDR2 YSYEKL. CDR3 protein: CASSQEGPFRVQGVVETQYF. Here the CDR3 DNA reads TGCGCCAGCAGCCAAGAAGGGCCCTTCAGGGTACAGGGGGTGGTCGAGACCCAGTACTTC.

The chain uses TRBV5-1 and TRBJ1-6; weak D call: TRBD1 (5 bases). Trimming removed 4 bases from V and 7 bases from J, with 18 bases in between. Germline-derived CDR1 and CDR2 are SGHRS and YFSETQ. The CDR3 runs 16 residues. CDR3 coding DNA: TGCGCCAGCAGCGGAGGGGACGGACCCACGAATTCACCCCTCCACTTT. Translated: CASSGGDGPTNSPLHF.

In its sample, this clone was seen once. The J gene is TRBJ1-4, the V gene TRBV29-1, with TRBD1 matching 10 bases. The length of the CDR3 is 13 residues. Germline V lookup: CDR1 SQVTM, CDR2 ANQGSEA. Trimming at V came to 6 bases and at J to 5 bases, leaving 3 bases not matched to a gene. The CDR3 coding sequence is TGCAGCGTGGAGGGACAGGGGAATGAAAAACTGTTTTTT. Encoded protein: CSVEGQGNEKLFF.

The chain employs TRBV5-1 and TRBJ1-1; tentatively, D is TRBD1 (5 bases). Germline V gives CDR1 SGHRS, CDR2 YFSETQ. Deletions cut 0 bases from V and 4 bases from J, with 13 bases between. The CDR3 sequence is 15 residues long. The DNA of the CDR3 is TGCGCCAGCAGCTTGGGGGGCCGTGGGGGCACTGAAGCTTTCTTT. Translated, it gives CASSLGGRGGTEAFF.